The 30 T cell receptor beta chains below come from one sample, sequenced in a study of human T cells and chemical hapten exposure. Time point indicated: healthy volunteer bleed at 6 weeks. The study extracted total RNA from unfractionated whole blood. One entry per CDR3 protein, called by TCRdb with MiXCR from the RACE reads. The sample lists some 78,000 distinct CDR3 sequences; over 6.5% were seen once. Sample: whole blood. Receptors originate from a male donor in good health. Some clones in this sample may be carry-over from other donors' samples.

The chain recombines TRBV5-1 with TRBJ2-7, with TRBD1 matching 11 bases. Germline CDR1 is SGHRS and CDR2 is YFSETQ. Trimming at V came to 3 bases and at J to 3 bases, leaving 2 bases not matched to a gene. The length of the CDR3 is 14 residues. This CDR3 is CASSSGQGDYEQYF. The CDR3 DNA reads TGCGCCAGCAGCTCGGGACAGGGGGACTACGAGCAGTACTTC. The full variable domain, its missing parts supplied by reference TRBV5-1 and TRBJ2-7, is KAGVTQTPRYLIKTRGQQVTLSCSPISGHRSVSWYQQTPGQGLQFLFEYFSETQRNKGNFPGRFSGRQFSNSRSEMNVSTLELGDSALYLCASSSGQGDYEQYFGPGTRLTVT.

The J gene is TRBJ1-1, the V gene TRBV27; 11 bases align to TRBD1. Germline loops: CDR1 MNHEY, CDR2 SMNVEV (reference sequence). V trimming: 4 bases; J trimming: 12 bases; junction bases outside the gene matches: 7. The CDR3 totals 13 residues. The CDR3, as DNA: TGTGCCAGCAGTTCACGGACAGGGGGCTCGTCTTTCTTT. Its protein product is CASSSRTGGSSFF.

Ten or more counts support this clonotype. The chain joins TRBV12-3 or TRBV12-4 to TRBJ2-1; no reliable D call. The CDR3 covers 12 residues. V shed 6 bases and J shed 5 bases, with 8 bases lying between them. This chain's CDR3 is CASRWSNNEQFF. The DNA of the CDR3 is TGTGCCAGCAGGTGGTCTAACAATGAGCAGTTCTTC.

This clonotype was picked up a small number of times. CDR3 protein: CSARAEETQYF. The CDR3 DNA follows: TGCAGTGCTAGAGCCGAAGAGACCCAGTACTTC. V is TRBV20-1 and J is TRBJ2-5, with D hard to call. V was pared by 1 base and J by 3 bases, with 3 bases between. The V gene's germline CDR1 is DFQATT and CDR2 SNEGSKA (reference sequence). The CDR3 sequence is 11 residues long.

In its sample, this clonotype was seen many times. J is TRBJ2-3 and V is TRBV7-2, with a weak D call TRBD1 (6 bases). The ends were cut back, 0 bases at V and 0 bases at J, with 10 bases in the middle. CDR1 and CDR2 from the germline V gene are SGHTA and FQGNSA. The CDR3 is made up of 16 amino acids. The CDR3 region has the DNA TGTGCCAGCAGCTTAGCAGGGGGTCGGAGCACAGATACGCAGTATTTT. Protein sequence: CASSLAGGRSTDTQYF.

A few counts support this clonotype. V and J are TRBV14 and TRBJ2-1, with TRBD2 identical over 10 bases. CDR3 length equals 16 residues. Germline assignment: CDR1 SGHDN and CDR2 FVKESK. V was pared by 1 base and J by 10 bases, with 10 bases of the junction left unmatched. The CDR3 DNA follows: TGTGCCAGCAGCCAAGTGGAGGTAGCGGGAGGCGGCGAGCAGTTCTTC. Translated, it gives CASSQVEVAGGGEQFF.

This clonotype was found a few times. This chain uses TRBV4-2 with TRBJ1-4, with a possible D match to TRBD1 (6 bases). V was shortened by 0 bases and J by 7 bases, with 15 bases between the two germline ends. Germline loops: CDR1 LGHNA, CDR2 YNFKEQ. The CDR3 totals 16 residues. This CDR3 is CASSQDLGRGSEKLFF. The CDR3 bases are TGTGCCAGCAGCCAAGATTTGGGCAGGGGAAGTGAAAAACTGTTTTTT.

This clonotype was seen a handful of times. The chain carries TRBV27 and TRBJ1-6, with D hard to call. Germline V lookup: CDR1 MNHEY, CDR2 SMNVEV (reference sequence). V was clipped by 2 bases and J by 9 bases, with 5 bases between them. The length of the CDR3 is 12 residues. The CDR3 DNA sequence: TGTGCCAGCAGTTTAAACGCTTCACCCCTCCACTTT. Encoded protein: CASSLNASPLHF.

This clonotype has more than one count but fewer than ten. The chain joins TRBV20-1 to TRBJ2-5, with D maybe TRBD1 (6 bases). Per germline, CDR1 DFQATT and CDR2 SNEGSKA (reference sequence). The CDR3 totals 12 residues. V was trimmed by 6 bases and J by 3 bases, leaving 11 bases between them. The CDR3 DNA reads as TGCAGTGCCAGGGGCAGCAAAGAGACCCAGTACTTC. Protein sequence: CSARGSKETQYF.

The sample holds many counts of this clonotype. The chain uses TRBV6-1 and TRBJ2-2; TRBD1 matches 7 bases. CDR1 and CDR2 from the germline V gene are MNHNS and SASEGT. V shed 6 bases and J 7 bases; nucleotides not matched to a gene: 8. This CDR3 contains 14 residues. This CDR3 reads CASSLTGVDGELFF. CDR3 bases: TGTGCCAGCAGCTTAACAGGGGTTGACGGGGAGCTGTTTTTT.

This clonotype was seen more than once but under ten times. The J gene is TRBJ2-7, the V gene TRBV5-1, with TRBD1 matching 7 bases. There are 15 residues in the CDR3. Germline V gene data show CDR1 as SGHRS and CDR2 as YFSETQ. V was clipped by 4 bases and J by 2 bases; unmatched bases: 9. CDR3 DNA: TGCGCCAGCAGCAGTCGTGGACAGGAGACCTACGAGCAGTACTTC. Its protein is CASSSRGQETYEQYF. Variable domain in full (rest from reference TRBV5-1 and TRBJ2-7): KAGVTQTPRYLIKTRGQQVTLSCSPISGHRSVSWYQQTPGQGLQFLFEYFSETQRNKGNFPGRFSGRQFSNSRSEMNVSTLELGDSALYLCASSSRGQETYEQYFGPGTRLTVT.

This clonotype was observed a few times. The CDR3 DNA sequence: TGTGCCAGCAAAGGACAGGGGAACACTGAAGCTTTCTTT. It is translated as CASKGQGNTEAFF. The V gene is TRBV2, the J gene TRBJ1-1; 8 nucleotides line up with TRBD1. Trimming at V came to 7 bases and at J to 1 base, leaving 2 bases not matched to a gene. Germline CDR1 is SNHLY and CDR2 is FYNNEI. The CDR3 totals 13 residues.

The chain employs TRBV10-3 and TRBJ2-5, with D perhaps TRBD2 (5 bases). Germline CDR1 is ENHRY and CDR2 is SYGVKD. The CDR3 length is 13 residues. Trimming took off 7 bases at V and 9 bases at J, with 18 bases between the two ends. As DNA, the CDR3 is TGTGCCATCATGGAAGGACGGGAAGGAGCCCAGTACTTC. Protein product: CAIMEGREGAQYF.

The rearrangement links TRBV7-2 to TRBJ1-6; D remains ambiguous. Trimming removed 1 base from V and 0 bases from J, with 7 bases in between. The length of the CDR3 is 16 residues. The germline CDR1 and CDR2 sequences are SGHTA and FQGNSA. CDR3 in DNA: TGTGCCAGCAGCTTAGAATGGAGCTCCTATAATTCACCCCTCCACTTT. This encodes CASSLEWSSYNSPLHF.

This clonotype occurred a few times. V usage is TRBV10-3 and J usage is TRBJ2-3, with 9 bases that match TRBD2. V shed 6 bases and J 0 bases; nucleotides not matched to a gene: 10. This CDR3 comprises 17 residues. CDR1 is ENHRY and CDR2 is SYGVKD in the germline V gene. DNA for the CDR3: TGTGCCATCAGCCGCCAAATCACTAGCGGGAGCACAGATACGCAGTATTTT. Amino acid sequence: CAISRQITSGSTDTQYF.

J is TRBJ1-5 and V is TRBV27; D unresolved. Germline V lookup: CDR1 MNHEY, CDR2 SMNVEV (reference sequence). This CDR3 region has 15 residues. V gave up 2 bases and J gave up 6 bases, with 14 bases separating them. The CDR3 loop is CASSLDGLRIQPQHF. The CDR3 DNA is TGTGCCAGCAGTTTAGATGGACTCCGAATTCAGCCCCAGCATTTT.

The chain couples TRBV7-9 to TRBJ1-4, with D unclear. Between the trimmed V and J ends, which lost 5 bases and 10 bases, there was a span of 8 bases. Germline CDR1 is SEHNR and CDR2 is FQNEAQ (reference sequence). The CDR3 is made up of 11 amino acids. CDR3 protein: CASSPLRKLFF. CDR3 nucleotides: TGTGCCAGCAGCCCCCTCCGAAAACTGTTTTTT.

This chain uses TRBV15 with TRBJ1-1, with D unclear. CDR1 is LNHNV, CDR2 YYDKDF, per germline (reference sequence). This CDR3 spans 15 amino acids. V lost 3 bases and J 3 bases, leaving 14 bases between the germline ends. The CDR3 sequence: CATSSVDSGHTEAFF. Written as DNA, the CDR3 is TGTGCCACCAGCAGCGTGGATAGTGGGCACACTGAAGCTTTCTTT.

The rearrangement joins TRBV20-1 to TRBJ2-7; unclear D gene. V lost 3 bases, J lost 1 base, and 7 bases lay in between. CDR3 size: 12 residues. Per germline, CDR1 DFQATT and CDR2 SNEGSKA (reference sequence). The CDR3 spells CSASLSSYEQYF. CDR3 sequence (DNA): TGCAGTGCTAGTTTGTCGTCCTACGAGCAGTACTTC.

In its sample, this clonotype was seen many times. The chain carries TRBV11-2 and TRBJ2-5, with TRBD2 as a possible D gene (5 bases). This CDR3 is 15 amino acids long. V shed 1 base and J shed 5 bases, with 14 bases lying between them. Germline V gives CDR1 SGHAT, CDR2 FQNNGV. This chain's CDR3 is CASSLVPGTYETQYF. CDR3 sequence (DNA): TGTGCCAGCAGCTTAGTTCCGGGAACCTACGAGACCCAGTACTTC.

CDR3 residues: CASSQAARTGLNTDTQYF. The CDR3, as DNA: TGTGCCAGCAGCCAAGCAGCCCGGACAGGGTTGAACACAGATACGCAGTATTTT. V gene TRBV4-2 combines with J gene TRBJ2-3; 8 bases are a match to TRBD1. V shed 1 base, J shed 2 bases, and the junction held 11 bases outside the gene matches. The CDR3 sequence is 18 residues long. Germline lookup yields CDR1 LGHNA and CDR2 YNFKEQ.

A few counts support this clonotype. Here the CDR3 reads CASSPLDRLVAEAFF. The CDR3, as DNA: TGTGCCAGCAGCCCCCTCGACAGGCTAGTGGCTGAAGCTTTCTTT. The chain has TRBV11-1 and TRBJ1-1, with D maybe TRBD1 (6 bases). Germline CDR1 reads SGHAT; CDR2 reads FQDESV (reference sequence). The CDR3 is made up of 15 amino acids. Trimming took off 5 bases at V and 6 bases at J, with 19 bases between the two ends.

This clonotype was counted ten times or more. In nucleotides, the CDR3 is TGCAGTGCTAGAGACAACCTTTTTCTCCCAGATACGCAGTATTTT. Translated: CSARDNLFLPDTQYF. The V call is TRBV20-1, the J call TRBJ2-3; D is unclear. The germline V and J ends were trimmed by 0 bases and 4 bases, with 14 bases remaining between them. The CDR3 contains 15 residues. CDR1 and CDR2 from the germline V gene are DFQATT and SNEGSKA (reference sequence).

CDR3 in amino acids: CASSRGQGNEQYF. CDR3 nucleotide sequence: TGTGCCAGCAGCCGCGGACAGGGGAACGAGCAGTACTTC. This rearrangement joins TRBV13 to TRBJ2-7; TRBD1 matches at 9 bases. Germline-derived CDR1 and CDR2 are PRHDT and FYEKMQ (reference sequence). This CDR3 comprises 13 residues. The junction had 4 bases not matched to a gene; V was cut back by 5 bases and J by 5 bases.

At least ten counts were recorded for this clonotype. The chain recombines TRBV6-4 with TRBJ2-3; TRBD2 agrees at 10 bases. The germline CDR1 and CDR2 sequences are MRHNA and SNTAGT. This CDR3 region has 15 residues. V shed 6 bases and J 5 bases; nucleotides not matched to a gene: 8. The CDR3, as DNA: TGTGCCAGCAGCCTGATAGCGGGGGGACGAGATACGCAGTATTTT. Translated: CASSLIAGGRDTQYF.

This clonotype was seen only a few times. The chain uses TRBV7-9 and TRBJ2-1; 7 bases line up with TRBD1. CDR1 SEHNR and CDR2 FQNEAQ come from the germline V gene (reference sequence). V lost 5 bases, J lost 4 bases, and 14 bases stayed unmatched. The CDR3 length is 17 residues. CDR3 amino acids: CASSQTGAGFVYNEQFF. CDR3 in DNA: TGTGCCAGCAGCCAAACAGGGGCCGGTTTTGTTTACAATGAGCAGTTCTTC.

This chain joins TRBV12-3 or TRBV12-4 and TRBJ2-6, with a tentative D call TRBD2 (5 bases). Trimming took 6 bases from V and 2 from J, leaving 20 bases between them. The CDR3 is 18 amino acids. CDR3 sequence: CASRTGLFEGTGANVLTF. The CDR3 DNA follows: TGTGCCAGCAGGACGGGATTGTTTGAGGGTACTGGGGCCAACGTCCTGACTTTC.

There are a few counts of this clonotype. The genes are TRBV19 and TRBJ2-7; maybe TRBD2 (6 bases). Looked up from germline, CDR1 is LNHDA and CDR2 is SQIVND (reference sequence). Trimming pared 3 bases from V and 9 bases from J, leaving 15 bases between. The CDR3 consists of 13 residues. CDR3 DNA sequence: TGTGCCAGTAGTATTAAGGAGGGCCGGGCGCAGTACTTC. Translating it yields CASSIKEGRAQYF.

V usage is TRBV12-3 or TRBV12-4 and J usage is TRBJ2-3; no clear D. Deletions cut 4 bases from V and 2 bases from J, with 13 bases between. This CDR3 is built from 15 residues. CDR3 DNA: TGTGCCAGCAGTTCCTGGACGGGTACCACAGATACGCAGTATTTT. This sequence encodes CASSSWTGTTDTQYF.

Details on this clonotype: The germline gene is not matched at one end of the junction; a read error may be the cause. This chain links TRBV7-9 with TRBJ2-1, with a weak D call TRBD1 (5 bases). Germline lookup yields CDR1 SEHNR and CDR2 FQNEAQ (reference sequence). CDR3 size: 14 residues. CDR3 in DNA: TGTGCCAACAGCCTTGGGGATACAGGCGCTGAGCAGTTCTTC. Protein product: CANSLGDTGAEQFF.